The TCR beta chain described here comes from a study of technical replicates of blood from several donors. The CDR3 runs 17 residues. Losses at the gene ends were 4 bases for V and 0 bases for J; bases not matched to a gene: 8. Per the germline V gene, CDR1 is LNHDA and CDR2 is SQIVND (reference sequence). Profiling relied on immunoSEQ multiplex PCR, and the TCRdb table lists in-frame clones only, not all of them. The repertoire includes just over 75,000 clones, around 94% of them detected once, and 0.35% to 0.45% sits in the top ten. The sample was T cells isolated from PBMCs. The source of this sequence is a human donor in good health. V gene TRBV19 combines with J gene TRBJ1-5; TRBD1 aligns across 8 bases. The CDR3 nucleotides read TGTGCCAGTAGTAGACAGGGGACCGAGCATAGCAATCAGCCCCAGCATTTT. Translation: CASSRQGTEHSNQPQHF. Combining the CDR3 with reference TRBV19 and TRBJ1-5 gives the whole variable domain DGGITQSPKYLFRKEGQNVTLSCEQNLNHDAMYWYRQDPGQGLRLIYYSQIVNDFQKGDIAEGYSVSREKKESFPLTVTSAQKNPTAFYLCASSRQGTEHSNQPQHFGDGTRLSIL.